Below, 3 T cell receptor beta chains from the same sample are listed, as sequenced in a study of glioma-infiltrating T cells. The iRepertoire nested amplicon-rescue multiplex PCR amplified TCR alpha and beta CDR3s from RNA. TCRdb analysed the multiplex PCR reads with MiXCR anew, one entry per CDR3 protein. Among about 22,000 distinct CDR3 sequences listed, 20% to 25% were seen once. Input material: glioma tissue, nonneoplastic brain tissue, or PBMCs (not recorded which). These receptors were obtained from a human donor with low-grade glioma or glioblastoma, undergoing nonglioma brain surgery, or in good health (not recorded which).

This clonotype showed up just once. The gene calls are TRBV7-6 and TRBJ1-1, with 8 nucleotides matching TRBD1. V was pared by 2 bases and J by 4 bases, with 3 bases of the junction left unmatched. This CDR3 has 14 amino acids. The germline V gene has CDR1 SGHVS and CDR2 FNYEAQ. CDR3 amino acids: CASSLQGASTEAFF. Written as DNA, the CDR3 is TGTGCCAGCAGCTTACAGGGGGCGAGCACTGAAGCTTTCTTT.

The chain carries TRBV7-9 and TRBJ1-1; 8 bases map to TRBD1. CDR3 length equals 12 residues. The germline gives CDR1 SEHNR, CDR2 FQNEAQ (reference sequence). Germline trimming cut 7 bases from V and 7 bases from J; bases unmatched to any gene: 5. The CDR3 loop is CASKVGQGEAFF. The CDR3 DNA reads TGTGCCAGCAAGGTAGGACAGGGTGAAGCTTTCTTT.

Worth noting for this clonotype: A read error may explain this, as a much larger clone is one base away. This rearrangement joins TRBV12-3 or TRBV12-4 to TRBJ2-5, with 7 bases matching TRBD1. CDR3 length: 15 residues. The CDR3 is CASSPPRTGEDTQYF. CDR3 sequence (DNA): TGTGCCAGCAGTCCACCTCGGACAGGTGAAGATACCCAGTACTTC.